This T cell receptor (beta chain) emerged from a study of blood T cell repertoires in COVID-19. Background on the study: There were acute and convalescent COVID-19 samples, and they came from the United States, Italy and Spain.

Germline lookup yields CDR1 SEHNR and CDR2 FQNEAQ (reference sequence). This CDR3 comprises 15 residues. V lost 4 bases, J lost 8 bases, and 10 bases stayed unmatched. Authors' methods: Reference gene primer amplification in the assay estimated nucleated cell counts. TCRdb's copy holds only in-frame clones and misses some; the assay was immunoSEQ multiplex PCR. The DNA gave D and trimming, while V, J and clone size come from that table. This sample has approximately 140,000 clones; around 83% occur once, and the top ten carry roughly 5.5%. Residents of 24 US areas, aged roughly 18 to 90 years, made up the participants. Allocation to cohorts depended on clinical history reported by the participants.

The sequenced material came from PBMCs or T cells enriched from blood (not recorded which). This sequence was found in a woman in her forties or fifties who had been exposed to COVID-19. The chain recombines TRBV7-9 with TRBJ2-1, with 8 bases identical to TRBD2. The CDR3 nucleotides read TGTGCCAGCAGCTCGCGGGAGGCCGCGGGGGATGAGCAGTTCTTC. Its protein is CASSSREAAGDEQFF. Complete variable domain (other parts from reference TRBV7-9 and TRBJ2-1): DTGVSQNPRHKITKRGQNVTFRCDPISEHNRLYWYRQTLGQGPEFLTYFQNEAQLEKSRLLSDRFSAERPKGSFSTLEIQRTEQGDSAMYLCASSSREAAGDEQFFGPGTRLTVL.